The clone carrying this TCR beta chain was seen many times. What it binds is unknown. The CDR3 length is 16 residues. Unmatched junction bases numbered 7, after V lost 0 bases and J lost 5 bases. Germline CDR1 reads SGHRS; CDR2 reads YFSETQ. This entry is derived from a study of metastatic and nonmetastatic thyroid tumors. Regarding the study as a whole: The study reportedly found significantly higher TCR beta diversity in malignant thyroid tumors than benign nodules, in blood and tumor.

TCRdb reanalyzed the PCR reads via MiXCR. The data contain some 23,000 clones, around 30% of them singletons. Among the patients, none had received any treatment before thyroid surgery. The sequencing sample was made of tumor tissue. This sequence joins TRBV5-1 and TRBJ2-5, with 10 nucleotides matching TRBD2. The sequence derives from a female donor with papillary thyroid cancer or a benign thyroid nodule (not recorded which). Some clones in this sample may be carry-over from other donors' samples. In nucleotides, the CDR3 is TGCGCCAGCAGCTTGGCTAGCGGGGGCCTCGGGGAGACCCAGTACTTC. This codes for CASSLASGGLGETQYF. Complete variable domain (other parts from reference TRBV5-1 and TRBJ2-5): KAGVTQTPRYLIKTRGQQVTLSCSPISGHRSVSWYQQTPGQGLQFLFEYFSETQRNKGNFPGRFSGRQFSNSRSEMNVSTLELGDSALYLCASSLASGGLGETQYFGPGTRLLVL.